This T cell receptor beta chain was obtained from a study of cytomegalovirus exposure and HLA in healthy donors. The germline gives CDR1 SGHTA, CDR2 FQGNSA. Trimming took off 8 bases at V and 1 base at J, with 14 bases between the two ends. This CDR3 region has 14 residues. Overall study findings and caveats: Investigators reported about 160 TCR beta chains as tied to cytomegalovirus.

PCR amplification relied on 60 Vbeta primers (plus 13 Jbeta primers). Profiled with immunoSEQ multiplex PCR; TCRdb holds only in-frame clones, not every one. The data hold under 200,000 clones, with over 70% observed a single time. As regards this clone: Its target is unknown.

This chain connects TRBV7-2 to TRBJ1-2; unclear D gene. The TCR sequence derives from a male donor in good health and CMV-seropositive. Sequenced material: PBMCs. The CDR3 coding sequence is TGTGCCAGCTCACCACCCAGGATTAACTATGGCTACACCTTC. Protein sequence: CASSPPRINYGYTF.